The clone carrying this T cell receptor (beta chain) was seen at least ten times. Its specificity is unknown. V lost 3 bases to trimming and J lost 6 bases; unmatched junction nucleotides: 11. The CDR3 loop spans 16 amino acids. Germline CDR1 LNHDA, CDR2 SQIVND (reference sequence). The investigators amplified TCR beta CDR3 regions from RNA transcripts. The study used the HTBI primer set for a first-round RT-PCR of the TCR CDR3. TCRdb recomputed calls from the multiplex PCR reads with MiXCR, one row per CDR3 protein. This table holds more than 150,000 distinct CDR3 sequences, over 15% found once. The data were obtained in a study of T cells in Graves' hyperthyroidism and ophthalmopathy. Points from the study as a whole: Researchers found most expanded thyroid clonotypes above 0.001 in blood as well.

More than 9.5 ml fresh peripheral blood yielded the PBMCs. Sequenced: blood. The chain uses TRBV19 and TRBJ2-1, with 7 bases lining up with TRBD1. The clonotype was recovered from a woman between 50 and 59 years old with Graves' hyperthyroidism. Here the CDR3 reads CASSIPDREGSNEQFF. The CDR3 coding sequence is TGTGCCAGTAGTATCCCCGACAGGGAAGGGAGCAATGAGCAGTTCTTC.